The clone carrying this TCR beta chain has a single count. The antigen remains unidentified. Some clones are missing from TCRdb's copy, which holds only in-frame ones; the method was immunoSEQ multiplex PCR. The table records about 240,000 clones, around 88% of them present only once. The data belong to a study of cytomegalovirus exposure and HLA in healthy donors. Study findings and constraints: TCR sequences were mostly rare, though some public TCRs occurred in many donors. The study flagged roughly 150 TCR beta chains as cytomegalovirus-associated.

Trimming pared 5 bases from V and 0 bases from J, leaving 14 bases between. This CDR3 has 16 residues. In germline, CDR1 is MNHEY, CDR2 SMNVEV (reference sequence). Sequencing input: PBMCs. The chain couples TRBV27 to TRBJ2-1; tentatively, D is TRBD2 (5 bases). The TCR originated in a woman in her 30s in good health and CMV-seropositive. CDR3 sequence (DNA): TGTGCCAGCAGTAAGAGCGGCCGGAGCTCCTACAATGAGCAGTTCTTC. It translates to CASSKSGRSSYNEQFF.